This TCR beta chain came from a study of identical twins. CDR3 length: 14 residues. Germline V gene lookup returns CDR1 SQVTM and CDR2 ANQGSEA. Trimming removed 5 bases from V and 2 bases from J, with 13 bases in between. MiXCR, run by TCRdb on the 5' RACE reads, gives a single entry per CDR3 protein. This table holds approximately 500,000 distinct CDR3 sequences, around 15% found once. This clonotype was detected a few times. This same sample was also part of a study on yellow fever vaccine responses in identical twins.

The rearrangement uses TRBV29-1 and TRBJ2-1; D might be TRBD2 (7 bases). Sequencing input: CD4+ T cells sorted from blood. This TCR came from a woman aged 18-29 years in good health. CDR3 nucleotides: TGCAGCGTTCAAGCGGGACACCCCTACAATGAGCAGTTCTTC. Translated: CSVQAGHPYNEQFF.